These 20 T cell receptor beta chains originate from one sample sequenced in a study of cytomegalovirus exposure and HLA in healthy donors. PCR involved 60 Vbeta and 13 Jbeta primers. Profiled with immunoSEQ multiplex PCR; TCRdb holds only in-frame clones, not every one. The sample holds roughly 160,000 clones, over 60% seen once. The material sequenced was PBMCs. The origin of the receptors is a man between 50 and 59 years old in good health and CMV-seropositive.

The chain employs TRBV14 and TRBJ2-7; 8 nucleotides agree with TRBD2. This CDR3 is built from 16 residues. Per the germline V gene, CDR1 is SGHDN and CDR2 is FVKESK. The ends lost 0 bases at V and 2 bases at J; junction bases unmatched: 6. This chain's CDR3 is CASSQDRTAGAYEQYF. The CDR3, as DNA: TGTGCCAGCAGCCAAGATCGAACAGCGGGGGCCTACGAGCAGTACTTC.

This clone was seen only a few times. The chain uses TRBV5-1 and TRBJ2-2; the D gene is possibly TRBD1 (5 bases). Germline-derived CDR1 and CDR2 are SGHRS and YFSETQ. The length of the CDR3 is 13 residues. V lost 0 bases and J 5 bases, leaving 5 bases between the germline ends. CDR3 in amino acids: CASSLEGTGELFF. For the CDR3, the DNA is TGCGCCAGCAGCTTGGAGGGGACCGGGGAGCTGTTTTTT. Drawing the rest from reference TRBV5-1 and TRBJ2-2, the complete variable domain is KAGVTQTPRYLIKTRGQQVTLSCSPISGHRSVSWYQQTPGQGLQFLFEYFSETQRNKGNFPGRFSGRQFSNSRSEMNVSTLELGDSALYLCASSLEGTGELFFGEGSRLTVL.

This clone was seen only once. At one boundary the junction diverges from the germline segment, which might be a read error. The chain has TRBV4-1 and TRBJ2-3; 13 nucleotides agree with TRBD2. This CDR3 has 17 amino acids. Germline values: CDR1 MGHRA, CDR2 YSYEKL. For the CDR3, the DNA is TGCGCCAGCAGCCGGGGACTAGCGGGGACTAGCACAGATATGCAGTATTTT. It specifies CASSRGLAGTSTDMQYF.

The J gene is TRBJ2-7, the V gene TRBV9; 10 positions match TRBD1. Looked up from germline, CDR1 is SGDLS and CDR2 is YYNGEE. This CDR3 region has 15 residues. Trimming took 4 bases from V and 2 from J; bases not matched to a gene: 6. The CDR3 reads CASSSRTGGTYEQYF. The DNA for the CDR3 is TGTGCCAGCAGCTCGAGGACAGGGGGAACCTACGAGCAGTACTTC. Variable domain in full (rest from reference TRBV9 and TRBJ2-7): DSGVTQTPKHLITATGQRVTLRCSPRSGDLSVYWYQQSLDQGLQFLIQYYNGEERAKGNILERFSAQQFPDLHSELNLSSLELGDSALYFCASSSRTGGTYEQYFGPGTRLTVT.

This clone was found a few times. The J gene is TRBJ1-1, the V gene TRBV6-1; D is ambiguous. Germline-derived CDR1 and CDR2 are MNHNS and SASEGT. V was pared by 5 bases and J by 6 bases, with 13 bases between. The CDR3 is 13 amino acids. CDR3 nucleotide sequence: TGTGCCAGCAGTCGACGGGGTCGAGCTGAAGCTTTCTTT. It codes for CASSRRGRAEAFF.

CDR3 nucleotides: TGTGCCAGCTCGAATCTCGGGGGTACGGGGGAGACCCAGTACTTC. Its translation: CASSNLGGTGETQYF. This chain links TRBV7-9 with TRBJ2-5; TRBD2 might be the D (6 bases). The germline V gene has CDR1 SEHNR and CDR2 FQNEAQ (reference sequence). V was pared by 8 bases and J by 5 bases, with 21 bases between. The CDR3 runs 15 residues.

The V and J genes are TRBV4-2 and TRBJ2-5; maybe TRBD2 (6 bases). The ends were cut back, 0 bases at V and 5 bases at J, with 22 bases in the middle. This CDR3 contains 18 residues. Germline loops: CDR1 LGHNA, CDR2 YNFKEQ. The CDR3 region is CASSQDWIGTPPSETQYF. The CDR3 nucleotides read TGTGCCAGCAGCCAAGATTGGATTGGGACTCCCCCCTCGGAGACCCAGTACTTC.

This clone was found once. The chain has TRBV6-5 and TRBJ2-1, with TRBD1 matching 7 bases. Germline V gene lookup returns CDR1 MNHEY and CDR2 SVGAGI. After removal of 5 bases from V and 2 bases from J, the junction contained 6 bases not matched to a gene. This CDR3 spans 15 amino acids. The CDR3 loop reads CASSPRQGPYNEQFF. In DNA form, the CDR3 reads TGTGCCAGCAGTCCGCGACAGGGACCCTACAATGAGCAGTTCTTC.

This clone has just one count. Other DNA variants within this sample encode the same CDR3. The CDR3 loop is CASREQGNTGELFF. CDR3 coding DNA: TGTGCCAGCAGGGAACAGGGCAACACCGGGGAGCTGTTTTTT. J is TRBJ2-2 and V is TRBV6-4; D possibly corresponds to TRBD1 (6 bases). Per the germline V gene, CDR1 is MRHNA and CDR2 is SNTAGT. CDR3 length equals 14 residues. The germline V and J ends were trimmed by 6 bases and 2 bases, with 10 bases remaining between them.

The chain couples TRBV10-3 to TRBJ2-3; weak D call: TRBD2 (7 bases). There are 13 residues in the CDR3. Trimming took 11 bases from V and 3 from J, leaving 15 bases between them. CDR1 and CDR2 from the germline V gene are ENHRY and SYGVKD. The CDR3 DNA follows: TGTGCCTCGCAAGGGGGGGTTACAGATACGCAGTATTTT. This sequence encodes CASQGGVTDTQYF.

The chain employs TRBV5-1 and TRBJ1-3; D remains unclear. Germline assignment: CDR1 SGHRS and CDR2 YFSETQ. This CDR3 comprises 16 residues. The V gene lost 0 bases and the J gene lost 0 bases, with 10 bases spanning the gap. The CDR3 spells CASSLGRPNSGNTIYF. In DNA, the CDR3 is TGCGCCAGCAGCTTGGGCAGGCCTAACTCTGGAAACACCATATATTTT. The whole variable domain, filled in from reference TRBV5-1 and TRBJ1-3, reads KAGVTQTPRYLIKTRGQQVTLSCSPISGHRSVSWYQQTPGQGLQFLFEYFSETQRNKGNFPGRFSGRQFSNSRSEMNVSTLELGDSALYLCASSLGRPNSGNTIYFGEGSWLTVV.

The chain links TRBV7-9 to TRBJ2-7, with 9 bases identical to TRBD1. J was trimmed by 6 bases and V by 4 bases; bases with no gene match: 10. CDR1 and CDR2 (germline): SEHNR, FQNEAQ (reference sequence). CDR3 length: 15 residues. Written as DNA, the CDR3 is TGTGCCAGCAGCTCCAGGACAGGGGCAGAGGGCGAGCAGTACTTC. Translating it yields CASSSRTGAEGEQYF.

In its sample, this clone was seen a few times. This rearrangement joins TRBV30 to TRBJ2-3; 10 bases match TRBD2. The V segment lost 5 bases and the J segment 6 bases; nucleotides outside the gene matches: 11. This CDR3 is 15 amino acids long. Germline V gives CDR1 GTSNPN, CDR2 SVGIG (reference sequence). CDR3 protein: CAWGLESGGEDTQYF. The CDR3 region has the DNA TGTGCCTGGGGGTTGGAGAGCGGGGGGGAGGATACGCAGTATTTT.

The V and J genes are TRBV19 and TRBJ1-4, with TRBD1 identical over 11 bases. There are 17 residues in the CDR3. Per germline, CDR1 LNHDA and CDR2 SQIVND (reference sequence). With V trimmed by 6 bases and J by 2 bases, 8 bases remained unmatched. DNA of the CDR3: TGTGCCAGTAGCCCGTCGGACAGGGGGCTGACTAATGAAAAACTGTTTTTT. It translates to CASSPSDRGLTNEKLFF.

The V gene is TRBV5-1, the J gene TRBJ1-1; the D gene is possibly TRBD1 (6 bases). The CDR3 is made up of 19 amino acids. CDR1 is SGHRS and CDR2 is YFSETQ in the germline V gene. Trimming took 2 bases from V and 4 from J, leaving 27 bases between them. The CDR3 DNA reads TGCGCCAGCAGCTTCAGAGGCGAAACAGGGTACGGCATGGTCACTGAAGCTTTCTTT. Translation gives CASSFRGETGYGMVTEAFF.

This clone showed up just a few times. The chain combines TRBV6-5 with TRBJ2-7, with 12 bases that match TRBD2. V shed 4 bases and J 4 bases; nucleotides not matched to a gene: 8. CDR3 length: 16 residues. Germline lookup yields CDR1 MNHEY and CDR2 SVGAGI. The CDR3 DNA is TGTGCCAGCAGTTTAACTAGCGGGGGGCCTTCATACGAGCAGTACGTC. This sequence encodes CASSLTSGGPSYEQYV.

V is TRBV10-2 and J is TRBJ2-7; 7 nucleotides align to TRBD1. Trimming removed 6 bases from V and 6 bases from J; junction bases left unmatched: 11. The V gene's germline CDR1 is WSHSY and CDR2 SAAADI. The CDR3 length is 14 residues. CDR3 protein: CASRSRQGVGEQYV. Here the CDR3 DNA reads TGCGCCAGCAGATCCAGACAGGGTGTCGGCGAGCAGTACGTC.

The rearrangement uses TRBV9 and TRBJ2-1; 13 bases align to TRBD2. From germline, CDR1 is SGDLS and CDR2 YYNGEE. Trimming removed 3 bases from V and 5 bases from J; junction bases left unmatched: 5. This CDR3 comprises 16 residues. The CDR3 region has the DNA TGTGCCAGCAGCGACCGGACTAGCGGGGGAGACAATGAGCAGTTCTTC. Its translation: CASSDRTSGGDNEQFF.

This rearrangement joins TRBV7-2 to TRBJ1-1; 8 nucleotides agree with TRBD1. Germline CDR1 SGHTA, CDR2 FQGNSA. After removal of 4 bases from V and 0 bases from J, the junction contained 4 bases not matched to a gene. This CDR3 comprises 15 residues. In nucleotides, the CDR3 is TGTGCCAGCAGCTATAGGACAGGGTTGAACACTGAAGCTTTCTTT. It specifies CASSYRTGLNTEAFF.

The chain carries TRBV10-1 and TRBJ2-2, with D hard to call. The germline V gene encodes CDR1 WNHNN and CDR2 SYGVQD (reference sequence). The CDR3 has 14 residues. Trimming shortened V by 0 bases and J by 0 bases, and 2 bases separated the two germline ends. The CDR3 DNA sequence: TGCGCCAGCAGTGAGTCTACGAACACCGGGGAGCTGTTTTTT. Protein: CASSESTNTGELFF.